This T cell receptor beta chain was identified in a study of OX40 agonist ivuxolimab in advanced cancers. Context from the whole study: Ivuxolimab was an agonistic, fully human IgG2 monoclonal antibody directed against OX40 (CD134), a costimulatory receptor. The dose-escalation cohort was 80% to 90% male with a mean age of around 62 years, ranging from roughly 23 to 90. Intravenous ivuxolimab was administered to patients every 2 weeks at six dose levels: 0.01, 0.1, 0.3, 1.5, 3 and 10 mg/kg. The paper reports the monotherapy dose-escalation portion (N ≈ 50 patients) of the phase I ivuxolimab trial. Peripheral TCRbeta sequencing was intended to test whether TCR sequence diversity was altered and clonal T-cell expansion was caused by ivuxolimab. Patients were allowed to have had prior anti-PD-1, anti-PD-L1 or anti-CTLA-4 therapy, and around two fifths of the dose-escalation patients had been treated with checkpoint inhibitors. Three dose-escalation patients achieved partial responses, one with hepatocellular carcinoma and two with cutaneous melanoma. Of the roughly 50 dose-escalation patients, hepatocellular carcinoma was present in roughly 19, melanoma in around 15, renal cell carcinoma in 9 and head and neck cancer in 9. The research as a whole found: Partial responders in the 0.1-3.0 mg/kg groups had among the lowest normalized peripheral clonal expansion, especially among CD8+ T cells. After ivuxolimab, expanded clones were on average more numerous among CD8+ T cells than among CD4+ T cells. Low levels of normalized T-cell clonal expansion were also seen in some patients who did not respond. Antigen specificity was not determined for the clonally expanded peripheral T cells. Clonal expansion of both CD4+ and CD8+ blood T cells was observed from baseline to week 6 at doses 0.1 to 3.0 mg/kg.

Genomic DNA was isolated from the sorted cells so that the TCRbeta CDR3 region could be sequenced. TCRbeta CDR3 regions were sequenced using the immunoSEQ Assay. TCRdb holds this immuneACCESS table with in-frame rearrangements only. Some clones are missing; in checked studies, unresolved V genes explain under half, and the rest has no known cause. For this sample there are some 51,000 clones; 75% to 90% appear just once. The ten biggest clones cover about 12% of the sample. The trial excluded patients who had a history of autoimmune disease or who were on systemic immunosuppression. Peripheral blood for TCR sequencing was collected from all dose cohorts at baseline, on cycle 4 day 1, and on cycle 7 day 1. Samples were obtained from an open-label, multicenter, first-in-human phase I dose-escalation trial of ivuxolimab. The trial enrolled adults with locally advanced or metastatic head and neck squamous cell, hepatocellular, melanoma or renal cell carcinoma. Before TCR sequencing, CD4+ T cells and CD8+ T cells were sorted from peripheral blood as separate populations.

With respect to this clone: Its antigen specificity is not known. It has no much larger one-base neighbor in the sample; base qualities were not kept.

CDR1 and CDR2 are drawn from the germline V gene: MNHEY, SVGAGI. The V and J ends are trimmed by 4 bases and 11 bases, leaving 14 bases between them. The CDR3 sequence holds 12 residues, the cysteine and phenylalanine included. Of all the DNA, just the CDR3 is kept, 36 bases in frame from base 1. The chain employs TRBV6-5 and TRBJ1-1; no D gene can be assigned with confidence. The origin of this receptor is an adult with an advanced solid tumor such as melanoma, head and neck, liver or kidney cancer. Specimen: CD4+ or CD8+ T cells sorted from blood, collected in a trial of the OX40 agonist ivuxolimab. The CDR3 loop reads CASSFPGTSAFF. The nucleotides read TGTGCCAGCAGTTTTCCGGGCACAAGCGCTTTCTTT.